The clone carrying this T cell receptor (beta chain) has more than one count but fewer than ten. Its matching antigen is unknown. These data belong to a study of T cell repertoires in cytomegalovirus infection. Looking at the study overall: As its CMV epitopes, the study selected recently identified HLA-C-restricted and well-studied HLA-B-restricted targets. General observations from the study: CMV-specific HLA-C-restricted TCR beta clonotypes dominated the ex vivo response.

Each CDR3 protein is one row after TCRdb ran MiXCR on the reads. The data hold tens of thousands of distinct CDR3 sequences, with around 18% observed a single time. V trimming: 2 bases; J trimming: 5 bases; junction bases outside the gene matches: 6. Germline V lookup: CDR1 SNHLY, CDR2 FYNNEI. The CDR3 sequence is 15 residues long. This TCR was recovered from a human donor in good health (CMV status not recorded). Some clones in this sample may be carry-over from other donors' samples. The V gene is TRBV2, the J gene TRBJ2-5; 9 bases align to TRBD1. This material consisted of CD8+ T cells from cultured PBMCs, taken from culture after CMV antigen stimulation. The CDR3 loop is CASSESGQGLETQYF. In DNA, the CDR3 is TGTGCCAGCAGTGAATCGGGACAGGGTCTGGAGACCCAGTACTTC.